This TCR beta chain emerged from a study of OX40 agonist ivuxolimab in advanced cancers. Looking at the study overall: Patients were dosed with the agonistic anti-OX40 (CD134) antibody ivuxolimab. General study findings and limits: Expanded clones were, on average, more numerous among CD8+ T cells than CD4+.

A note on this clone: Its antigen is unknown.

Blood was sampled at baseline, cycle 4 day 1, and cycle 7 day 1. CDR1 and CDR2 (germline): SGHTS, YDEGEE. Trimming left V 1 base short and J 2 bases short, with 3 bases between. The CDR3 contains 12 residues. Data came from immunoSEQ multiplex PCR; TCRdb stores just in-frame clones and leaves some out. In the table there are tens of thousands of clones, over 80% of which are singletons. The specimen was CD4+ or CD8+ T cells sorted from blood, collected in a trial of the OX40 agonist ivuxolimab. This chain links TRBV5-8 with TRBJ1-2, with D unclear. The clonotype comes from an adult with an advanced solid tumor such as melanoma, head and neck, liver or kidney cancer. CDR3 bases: TGTGCCAGCAGCTTGATCAACTATGGCTACACCTTC. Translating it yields CASSLINYGYTF.